This TCR beta chain emerged from a study of response to subunit inactivated influenza vaccine. Study-level points and caveats: A suggestion made by the authors is that each seasonal influenza vaccination recruits few new T cells.

TCRdb ran MiXCR on the RT-PCR reads and lists one entry per CDR3 protein. The sample shows around 570,000 distinct CDR3 sequences, less than 10% of them seen only once. This clonotype was seen only a few times. The antigen is unknown. Trimming cost V 2 bases and J 0 bases; bases outside gene matches: 5. CDR1 and CDR2 (germline): LGHNA, YSLEER. The CDR3 has 17 amino acids. This TCR was sampled from a man aged 50-75 years who received an inactivated influenza vaccine. This specimen was PBMCs from blood, taken around 2 years after vaccination. The rearrangement uses TRBV4-3 and TRBJ1-1, with 11 bases aligning to TRBD1. CDR3 bases: TGCGCCAGCAGCCAATGGACAGGGGGCGCCATGAACACTGAAGCTTTCTTT. It is translated as CASSQWTGGAMNTEAFF.